This T cell receptor beta chain was sequenced in a study of blood T cell repertoires in COVID-19. Study-wide context: In each case, the material was cDNA or gDNA derived from T cells, B-cell-depleted T cells, or PBMCs.

Seattle-derived patients entered the study during active infection and were followed longitudinally. In the original workflow: Estimation of nucleated cell counts relied on the amplification of reference gene primers. Sequencing used immunoSEQ multiplex PCR; TCRdb keeps in-frame clones, though not all of them. The V and J calls and clone size were taken over from that table, and D and trimming were inferred from the DNA. Of nearly 350,000 clones in the sample, about 90% were seen once. This clone was found a few times. Germline V lookup: CDR1 SGHVS, CDR2 FNYEAQ. V was pared by 5 bases and J by 6 bases, with 14 bases between. The CDR3 covers 13 residues.

The sequence was collected from a woman in her 50s with COVID-19, enrolled during active disease. Sample: peripheral blood. The chain combines TRBV7-6 with TRBJ2-7; perhaps TRBD2 as D (5 bases). CDR3 sequence reads: CASSPLPAGEQYF. CDR3 nucleotide sequence: TGTGCCAGCAGCCCCCTCCCGGCGGGCGAGCAGTACTTC.